This record concerns one T cell receptor (beta chain) sequence. This record comes from a study of CD8 T cells in Susac syndrome. Reverse transcription of roughly 0.45 to 1 ug RNA used random hexamers. TCRdb re-called the immunoSEQ multiplex PCR reads through MiXCR, storing one row per CDR3 protein. The data contain 200,000 to 250,000 distinct CDR3 sequences, 92% of them singletons. The germline V and J ends were trimmed by 1 base and 7 bases, with 19 bases remaining between them. In germline, CDR1 is SNHLY, CDR2 FYNNEI. The CDR3 has 17 residues. The sequencing sample was made of CD8+ T cells from PBMCs. The TCR was taken from a human donor with multiple sclerosis. This chain joins TRBV2 and TRBJ2-2; D could derive from TRBD1 or TRBD2 (5 bases each). The CDR3 loop reads CASSEDGTLSFGGELFF. CDR3 nucleotides: TGTGCCAGCAGTGAAGATGGGACCCTAAGTTTTGGCGGGGAGCTGTTTTTT.